The T cell receptor beta chain described here comes from a study of blood T cell repertoires in COVID-19. In the study's own analysis: Using reference gene primer amplification, nucleated cell counts were estimated. Produced via immunoSEQ multiplex PCR; TCRdb's table is partial and in-frame only. V and J calls and clone size are as listed in that table; D and trimming were resolved from the DNA. The sample records about 73,000 clones, roughly 84% being singletons. The germline CDR1 and CDR2 sequences are SGHTA and FQGTGA. CDR3 length: 16 amino acids. J was trimmed by 1 base and V by 5 bases; bases with no gene match: 6.

The receptor comes from a woman aged 55-70 years with acute or convalescent COVID-19. J is TRBJ2-3 and V is TRBV7-3; 10 bases match TRBD2. Sequencing was performed on peripheral blood. The CDR3 nucleotides are TGTGCCAGCAGCCGAGGTGGGACTAGCGGCACAGATACGCAGTATTTT. Its protein is CASSRGGTSGTDTQYF.